Following are 25 T cell receptor beta chains from one sample sequenced in a study of cytomegalovirus exposure and HLA in healthy donors. A multiplex PCR was run with 60 Vbeta primers and 13 Jbeta primers. Libraries were prepared by immunoSEQ multiplex PCR; TCRdb keeps only in-frame clonotypes and omits some of them. The data hold around 150,000 clones, with approximately 80% observed a single time. Source material: PBMCs. Receptor source: a woman between 40 and 55 years old in good health and CMV-seronegative.

The V call is TRBV7-9, the J call TRBJ2-5, with TRBD2 matching 12 bases. The DNA end lines up better with TRBJ2-7; the J call may be wrong. CDR1 and CDR2 (germline): SEHNR, FQNEAQ (reference sequence). This CDR3 comprises 17 residues. CDR3 coding DNA: TGTGCCAGCAGGCTAACGGGAGGACTAGCGGGAACCTACGAGCAGTACTTC. Residues: CASRLTGGLAGTYEQYF.

The chain couples TRBV6-5 to TRBJ2-2, with 15 bases identical to TRBD2. This CDR3 spans 16 amino acids. From germline, CDR1 is MNHEY and CDR2 SVGAGI. The trim removed 3 bases at V and 8 bases at J, leaving 4 bases unmatched. In nucleotides, the CDR3 is TGTGCCAGCAGTTATTCCGGGACTAGCGGGAGGGGGGAGCTGTTTTTT. Translated: CASSYSGTSGRGELFF.

The J gene is TRBJ2-5, the V gene TRBV6-5, with 8 bases that match TRBD2. V trimming: 6 bases; J trimming: 3 bases; junction bases outside the gene matches: 9. Germline V CDR1 and CDR2: MNHEY, SVGAGI. The CDR3 has 15 residues. CDR3 coding DNA: TGTGCCAGCAGCCTCCCAAATAGCGGGAAAGAGACCCAGTACTTC. It translates to CASSLPNSGKETQYF.

The chain employs TRBV7-6 and TRBJ2-7, with a possible D match to TRBD1 (5 bases). V lost 4 bases and J lost 3, with 16 bases in between. CDR3 length equals 15 residues. Germline lookup yields CDR1 SGHVS and CDR2 FNYEAQ. The CDR3 region is CASSSLWGPDYEQYF. CDR3 sequence (DNA): TGTGCCAGCAGCTCCCTGTGGGGCCCGGACTACGAGCAGTACTTC.

The genes are TRBV5-8 and TRBJ2-3, with D possibly being TRBD2 (6 bases). CDR1 and CDR2 from the germline V gene are SGHTS and YDEGEE. The CDR3 has 13 residues. Between the trimmed V and J ends, which lost 2 bases and 5 bases, there was a span of 9 bases. CDR3 residues: CASSFMGGDTQYF. CDR3 sequence (DNA): TGTGCCAGCAGCTTCATGGGAGGAGATACGCAGTATTTT.

V gene TRBV19 combines with J gene TRBJ2-5; 11 bases fit TRBD1. This CDR3 has 15 residues. The V gene's germline CDR1 is LNHDA and CDR2 SQIVND (reference sequence). V lost 5 bases to trimming and J lost 5 bases; unmatched junction nucleotides: 7. Here the CDR3 DNA reads TGTGCCAGTAGTGCGGACAGGGGGCCTGGGGAGACCCAGTACTTC. As protein: CASSADRGPGETQYF.

The chain couples TRBV28 to TRBJ1-5; D may be TRBD1 (6 bases). This CDR3 is built from 15 residues. V lost 6 bases to trimming and J lost 11 bases, with 23 bases between them. CDR1 MDHEN and CDR2 SYDVKM come from the germline V gene. CDR3 residues: CASSLAGASSMTQHF. The CDR3 DNA follows: TGTGCCAGCAGCTTGGCGGGGGCGAGCAGCATGACCCAGCATTTT.

This rearrangement joins TRBV7-8 to TRBJ2-5, with D unresolved. Germline CDR1 reads SGHVS; CDR2 reads FQNEAQ. Deletions cut 8 bases from V and 0 bases from J, with 13 bases between. The length of the CDR3 is 14 residues. The CDR3 nucleotides read TGTGCCAGCTTTTCATTGAGTTACCAAGAGACCCAGTACTTC. As protein: CASFSLSYQETQYF.

As concerns this clone: An end of the junction differs from the germline gene, which may be a read error. The chain combines TRBV7-7 with TRBJ2-1; maybe TRBD2 (5 bases). The CDR3 is 12 amino acids. Germline loops: CDR1 SSHAT, CDR2 FNYEAQ (reference sequence). In DNA, the CDR3 is TGTGCTAGCAGCTTAGACGGGGTTGAGCAGTTCTTC. Translated: CASSLDGVEQFF.

The gene calls are TRBV7-8 and TRBJ1-3; unclear D gene. Germline values: CDR1 SGHVS, CDR2 FQNEAQ. V lost 1 base and J 3 bases, leaving 13 bases between the germline ends. The CDR3 totals 16 residues. The CDR3 region has the DNA TGTGCCAGCAGCTTAGTGAGGTACCGCTTTGGAAACACCATATATTTT. Its translation: CASSLVRYRFGNTIYF.

The chain links TRBV7-9 to TRBJ2-3; 14 nucleotides line up with TRBD2. J lost 5 bases, V lost 2 bases, and 12 bases had no gene match. The CDR3 loop spans 19 amino acids. The germline V gene encodes CDR1 SEHNR and CDR2 FQNEAQ (reference sequence). CDR3 bases: TGTGCCAGCAGCTTAAAAGGTCAAGGGACTAGCGGGAGTGGAGATACGCAGTATTTT. This gives the protein CASSLKGQGTSGSGDTQYF.

This chain links TRBV28 with TRBJ2-7; D unclear. The CDR3 is 13 amino acids. Between the trimmed V and J ends, which lost 8 bases and 0 bases, there was a span of 11 bases. The germline V gene has CDR1 MDHEN and CDR2 SYDVKM. This CDR3 is CASSRGSSYEQYF. The CDR3 DNA reads as TGTGCCAGCTCTAGAGGCAGCTCCTACGAGCAGTACTTC.

The chain uses TRBV5-1 and TRBJ1-1, with 12 nucleotides matching TRBD1. The germline CDR1 and CDR2 sequences are SGHRS and YFSETQ. This CDR3 has 14 residues. The V and J ends lost 3 bases and 6 bases, in that order; junction bases with no gene match: 3. In DNA form, the CDR3 reads TGCGCCAGCAGCTCGGGGACAGGGGGCGCTGAAGCTTTCTTT. This gives the protein CASSSGTGGAEAFF. Using reference TRBV5-1 and TRBJ1-1 for the parts outside the CDR3, the full variable domain is KAGVTQTPRYLIKTRGQQVTLSCSPISGHRSVSWYQQTPGQGLQFLFEYFSETQRNKGNFPGRFSGRQFSNSRSEMNVSTLELGDSALYLCASSSGTGGAEAFFGQGTRLTVV.

The V and J genes are TRBV13 and TRBJ1-1; D remains ambiguous. This CDR3 is 15 amino acids long. The V end was cut by 5 bases, the J end by 3 bases, with 16 bases between. Germline-derived CDR1 and CDR2 are PRHDT and FYEKMQ (reference sequence). The CDR3 here is CASSLSRELHTEAFF. The DNA for the CDR3 is TGTGCCAGCAGCCTGTCTAGGGAGCTCCACACTGAAGCTTTCTTT.

This clone was seen a few times. This chain uses TRBV5-1 with TRBJ2-3, with 8 nucleotides matching TRBD1. The CDR3 sequence is 13 residues long. Germline trimming cut 9 bases from V and 3 bases from J; bases unmatched to any gene: 6. Germline-derived CDR1 and CDR2 are SGHRS and YFSETQ. The CDR3 DNA is TGCGCCACCCGACAGGGGAGAACAGATACGCAGTATTTT. Its translation is CATRQGRTDTQYF.

The chain links TRBV4-3 to TRBJ1-2; D not certain. The germline V gene encodes CDR1 LGHNA and CDR2 YSLEER. The CDR3 runs to 13 residues. The V end lost 1 base, the J end lost 5 bases, and 8 bases lay between the germline ends. This CDR3 reads CASSQAPQYGYTF. In DNA form, the CDR3 reads TGCGCCAGCAGCCAAGCGCCGCAGTATGGCTACACCTTC.

The chain has TRBV5-1 and TRBJ2-5, with a possible D match to TRBD1 (6 bases). Trimming took 4 bases from V and 1 from J, leaving 11 bases between them. Germline CDR1 is SGHRS and CDR2 is YFSETQ. The CDR3 runs 14 residues. The DNA of the CDR3 is TGCGCCAGCAGCCCCGGGACACTCCAAGAGACCCAGTACTTC. Its translation is CASSPGTLQETQYF.

The gene calls are TRBV18 and TRBJ2-5, with no clear D. The CDR3 is made up of 13 amino acids. Trimming cost V 4 bases and J 5 bases, with 11 bases left between them. Germline V gene lookup returns CDR1 KGHSH and CDR2 LQKENI. Here the CDR3 reads CASSQESTETQYF. DNA of the CDR3: TGTGCCAGCTCACAGGAGAGTACGGAGACCCAGTACTTC.

This chain links TRBV7-3 with TRBJ2-1; TRBD2 agrees at 10 bases. V lost 5 bases and J lost 10; bases outside the gene matches: 14. The CDR3 contains 16 residues. The germline V gene has CDR1 SGHTA and CDR2 FQGTGA. CDR3 coding DNA: TGTGCCAGCAGCCCGGGGGCTAGCGGGAGAGGGAGCGAGCAGTTCTTC. Its protein is CASSPGASGRGSEQFF.

This clone came up a few times. The V gene is TRBV6-6, the J gene TRBJ2-1; 8 bases map to TRBD2. With 5 bases clipped from V and 4 bases from J, the junction kept 7 bases outside the gene matches. The germline V gene has CDR1 MNHNY and CDR2 SVGAGI (reference sequence). The CDR3 spans 15 residues. CDR3 protein: CASSPPTSGYNEQFF. Here the CDR3 DNA reads TGTGCCAGCAGTCCCCCCACTAGCGGATACAATGAGCAGTTCTTC.

The chain has TRBV5-1 and TRBJ2-7, with TRBD1 as a possible D gene (5 bases). The CDR3 loop spans 14 amino acids. CDR1 SGHRS and CDR2 YFSETQ come from the germline V gene. Trimming shortened V by 0 bases and J by 1 base, and 8 bases separated the two germline ends. The CDR3 DNA is TGCGCCAGCAGCTTGGAGGGGCGTTCCTACGAGCAGTACTTC. It specifies CASSLEGRSYEQYF.

Here the CDR3 DNA reads TGTGCCAGCAGTGCCGACAGGGGAAAAGTTCGGGTTAATGAAAAACTGTTTTTT. This gives the protein CASSADRGKVRVNEKLFF. This chain links TRBV28 with TRBJ1-4; 8 positions match TRBD1. Germline loops: CDR1 MDHEN, CDR2 SYDVKM. The CDR3 is made up of 18 amino acids. V shed 5 bases and J 4 bases; nucleotides not matched to a gene: 15.

The chain joins TRBV6-1 to TRBJ1-5; maybe TRBD1 (5 bases). The CDR3 runs 14 residues. The germline V gene encodes CDR1 MNHNS and CDR2 SASEGT. The V end was cut by 6 bases, the J end by 4 bases, with 13 bases between. For the CDR3, the DNA is TGTGCCAGCAGGGGGGGGGTCGGGAATCAGCCCCAGCATTTT. Its protein product is CASRGGVGNQPQHF.

V usage is TRBV11-2 and J usage is TRBJ1-2, with D hard to call. The germline V gene has CDR1 SGHAT and CDR2 FQNNGV. Trimming took 5 bases from V and 5 from J, leaving 21 bases between them. The CDR3 runs 16 residues. CDR3 residues: CASSLSGQVQTYGYTF. The CDR3 DNA follows: TGTGCCAGCAGCCTAAGTGGGCAGGTCCAAACGTATGGCTACACCTTC.

This clone was seen a handful of times. The chain employs TRBV7-6 and TRBJ1-1; D is undetermined. The CDR3 loop spans 13 amino acids. Germline V gene data show CDR1 as SGHVS and CDR2 as FNYEAQ. Trimming removed 2 bases from V and 3 bases from J, with 7 bases in between. The CDR3 sequence: CASSLTEDTEAFF. The CDR3 DNA is TGTGCCAGCAGCTTAACTGAGGACACTGAAGCTTTCTTT.